The 21 T cell receptor beta chains listed next were all sequenced from one sample in a study of CD8+ T cells in alopecia areata. RNA was extracted and reverse transcribed into cDNA as the sequencing template. Profiled with immunoSEQ multiplex PCR; TCRdb holds only in-frame clones, not every one. The table lists some 240,000 clones, approximately 61% of them singletons. The source was CD4+ T cells sorted from blood, collected at week 0. The receptors here all came from a human donor with alopecia areata.

Only a few counts were recorded for this clone. The chain joins TRBV7-9 to TRBJ1-6, with 7 nucleotides matching TRBD1. V shed 8 bases, J shed 10 bases, and the junction held 11 bases outside the gene matches. The CDR3 covers 14 residues. Germline lookup yields CDR1 SEHNR and CDR2 FQNEAQ (reference sequence). The CDR3 coding sequence is TGTGCCAGCGGAGAGGTACAGGGGCGGTCACCCCTCCACTTT. The encoded protein is CASGEVQGRSPLHF.

This clone came up many times. The V call is TRBV9, the J call TRBJ2-2; D uncertain. The CDR3 sequence is 14 residues long. V lost 0 bases and J 0 bases, leaving 3 bases between the germline ends. Germline CDR1 and CDR2: SGDLS and YYNGEE. CDR3 DNA sequence: TGTGCCAGCAGCGTAGCCTCGAACACCGGGGAGCTGTTTTTT. It yields the protein CASSVASNTGELFF. Based on the CDR3 plus reference TRBV9 and TRBJ2-2, the full variable domain is DSGVTQTPKHLITATGQRVTLRCSPRSGDLSVYWYQQSLDQGLQFLIQYYNGEERAKGNILERFSAQQFPDLHSELNLSSLELGDSALYFCASSVASNTGELFFGEGSRLTVL.

The genes are TRBV27 and TRBJ1-2, with D maybe TRBD1 (5 bases). Trimming cost V 6 bases and J 6 bases, with 14 bases left between them. This CDR3 is built from 13 residues. Germline values: CDR1 MNHEY, CDR2 SMNVEV (reference sequence). The CDR3 DNA follows: TGTGCCAGCAGACCTCTGGGGGTGGATGGCTACACCTTC. Translating it yields CASRPLGVDGYTF.

V usage is TRBV19 and J usage is TRBJ2-4; D is unresolved. Deletions cut 10 bases from V and 5 bases from J, with 9 bases between. Germline V lookup: CDR1 LNHDA, CDR2 SQIVND (reference sequence). CDR3 length equals 11 residues. The CDR3 nucleotides are TGTGCCACCGGACGGGAAAACATTCAGTACTTC. It codes for CATGRENIQYF. The variable domain in full, with the rest retrieved from reference TRBV19 and TRBJ2-4, is DGGITQSPKYLFRKEGQNVTLSCEQNLNHDAMYWYRQDPGQGLRLIYYSQIVNDFQKGDIAEGYSVSREKKESFPLTVTSAQKNPTAFYLCATGRENIQYFGAGTRLSVL.

This clone was picked up one time. The chain carries TRBV27 and TRBJ2-6, with a tentative D call TRBD1 (7 bases). The CDR3 consists of 14 residues. In germline, CDR1 is MNHEY, CDR2 SMNVEV (reference sequence). The ends were cut back, 8 bases at V and 3 bases at J, with 11 bases in the middle. The CDR3 nucleotides are TGTGCCAGCGGAGGGGGCGGTGGGGCCAACGTCCTGACTTTC. Its translation is CASGGGGGANVLTF.

This clone was counted between two and nine times. V usage is TRBV7-8 and J usage is TRBJ1-1, with a tentative D call TRBD1 (6 bases). The CDR3 is 16 amino acids. Trimming left V 0 bases short and J 6 bases short, with 17 bases between. CDR1 is SGHVS and CDR2 is FQNEAQ in the germline V gene. The CDR3 here is CASSLATPRQVSEAFF. For the CDR3, the DNA is TGTGCCAGCAGCTTAGCGACCCCCAGACAGGTTTCTGAAGCTTTCTTT.

The chain recombines TRBV30 with TRBJ1-2; no clear D. V shed 2 bases and J shed 0 bases, with 10 bases lying between them. The germline gives CDR1 GTSNPN, CDR2 SVGIG (reference sequence). The CDR3 length is 14 residues. DNA of the CDR3: TGTGCCTGGAGTCGCAGAAACCCTAACTATGGCTACACCTTC. Protein: CAWSRRNPNYGYTF.

This chain uses TRBV6-5 with TRBJ1-6, with D perhaps matching TRBD1 (6 bases). V dropped 6 bases and J dropped 7 bases, with 16 bases sitting between them. The length of the CDR3 is 15 residues. Germline CDR1 MNHEY, CDR2 SVGAGI. The CDR3 coding sequence is TGTGCCAGCAGGCCCAGGGGTTCTGGGAATTCACCCCTCCACTTT. Translated, it gives CASRPRGSGNSPLHF.

This chain joins TRBV7-9 and TRBJ2-7; D not resolved. Trimming shortened V by 5 bases and J by 6 bases, and 11 bases separated the two germline ends. The CDR3 spans 12 residues. CDR1 is SEHNR and CDR2 is FQNEAQ in the germline V gene (reference sequence). The CDR3 protein is CASSRYQGEQYF. The CDR3 DNA sequence: TGTGCCAGCAGCCGGTACCAAGGCGAGCAGTACTTC.

This chain connects TRBV29-1 to TRBJ2-1; TRBD2 is a possible D gene (5 bases). V shed 6 bases and J shed 4 bases, with 16 bases lying between them. The CDR3 is 14 residues long. CDR1 and CDR2 (germline): SQVTM, ANQGSEA. The DNA of the CDR3 is TGCAGCGTGAAAGGTTTAGCGCAATACAATGAGCAGTTCTTC. Translating gives CSVKGLAQYNEQFF.

In DNA form, the CDR3 reads TGTGCCAGTAAAGACCTCTATAGCAATCAGCCCCAGCATTTT. Its protein is CASKDLYSNQPQHF. The chain employs TRBV19 and TRBJ1-5; D not certain. V lost 7 bases, J lost 0 bases, and 10 bases lay in between. CDR1 is LNHDA, CDR2 SQIVND, per germline (reference sequence). This CDR3 is 14 amino acids long.

The CDR3 DNA reads as TGTGCCAGCTCACCACCGGGCGAGAAAGAGACCCAGTACTTC. Its translation is CASSPPGEKETQYF. V gene TRBV18 combines with J gene TRBJ2-5; D gene uncertain. The CDR3 length is 14 residues. CDR1 is KGHSH and CDR2 is LQKENI in the germline V gene. Trimming left V 0 bases short and J 3 bases short, with 8 bases between.

This chain connects TRBV5-1 to TRBJ2-2, with D unclear. Between the trimmed V and J ends, which lost 6 bases and 1 base, there was a span of 7 bases. The CDR3 totals 13 residues. CDR1 SGHRS and CDR2 YFSETQ come from the germline V gene. Written as DNA, the CDR3 is TGCGCCAGCAATTACGGGAACACCGGGGAGCTGTTTTTT. This encodes CASNYGNTGELFF.

The chain is built from TRBV4-1 and TRBJ2-1, with TRBD2 matching 9 bases. CDR1 and CDR2 (germline): MGHRA, YSYEKL. The CDR3 has 16 amino acids. Trimming cost V 2 bases and J 4 bases; bases outside gene matches: 6. This CDR3 reads CASSQITSGLYNEQFF. CDR3 DNA: TGCGCCAGCAGCCAAATCACTAGCGGGTTATACAATGAGCAGTTCTTC.

The J gene is TRBJ2-7, the V gene TRBV5-1, with D tentatively TRBD2 (5 bases). From germline, CDR1 is SGHRS and CDR2 YFSETQ. There are 14 residues in the CDR3. V lost 3 bases and J lost 1, with 11 bases in between. The CDR3 protein is CASSWIGESYEQYF. CDR3 coding DNA: TGCGCCAGCAGCTGGATTGGGGAGTCCTACGAGCAGTACTTC.

This chain links TRBV4-2 with TRBJ2-7, with TRBD1 identical over 10 bases. The V gene's germline CDR1 is LGHNA and CDR2 YNFKEQ. The trim removed 4 bases at V and 3 bases at J, leaving 9 bases unmatched. The CDR3 loop spans 16 amino acids. The CDR3 nucleotides read TGTGCCAGCAGCCGCCAACCGGGACAGGGGATCTACGAGCAGTACTTC. Translation: CASSRQPGQGIYEQYF.

The chain combines TRBV30 with TRBJ2-3; 9 positions agree with TRBD1. CDR1 is GTSNPN, CDR2 SVGIG, per germline (reference sequence). Losses at the gene ends were 5 bases for V and 5 bases for J; bases not matched to a gene: 8. The CDR3 sequence is 14 residues long. DNA of the CDR3: TGTGCCTGGCAAAACAGGGGGCGTGGAGATACGCAGTATTTT. Amino acids: CAWQNRGRGDTQYF.

The chain's CDR3 is CSALIGTVHNEQFF. The CDR3 bases are TGCAGCGCCCTAATTGGGACCGTTCACAATGAGCAGTTCTTC. The genes are TRBV29-1 and TRBJ2-1; D is perhaps TRBD1 or TRBD2 (5 bases each). With 7 bases removed from V and 5 bases from J, the gap between germline ends came to 18 bases. The CDR3 has 14 amino acids. The V gene's germline CDR1 is SQVTM and CDR2 ANQGSEA.

The chain combines TRBV29-1 with TRBJ2-2, with a tentative D call TRBD2 (5 bases). V was clipped by 4 bases and J by 4 bases, with 10 bases between them. The CDR3 has 13 residues. Germline V gene lookup returns CDR1 SQVTM and CDR2 ANQGSEA. DNA of the CDR3: TGCAGCGTTGGGCGGGCGGGCACCGGGGAGCTGTTTTTT. It encodes CSVGRAGTGELFF.

The V and J genes are TRBV6-1 and TRBJ1-2; TRBD1 is a possible D gene (5 bases). The CDR3 covers 12 residues. Germline V gene sequence: CDR1 MNHNS, CDR2 SASEGT. Trimming removed 4 bases from V and 2 bases from J, with 5 bases in between. CDR3 loop: CASSGQNYGYTF. In nucleotides, the CDR3 is TGTGCCAGCAGTGGACAGAACTATGGCTACACCTTC.

The chain is built from TRBV29-1 and TRBJ2-7, with TRBD1 matching over 10 bases. The CDR3 has 14 residues. With 3 bases clipped from V and 7 bases from J, the junction kept 9 bases outside the gene matches. Germline CDR1 SQVTM, CDR2 ANQGSEA. The CDR3 loop is CSVEDRGFVREQYF. For the CDR3, the DNA is TGCAGCGTTGAGGACAGGGGGTTTGTTAGGGAGCAGTACTTC.